The following is a TCR beta chain sequence with its context. What it recognizes is unknown. The data derive from a study of identifying expanded T cells in peripheral blood. Findings and caveats of the study: Roughly two-week clone count variance significantly increased as total template count grew.

Per the germline V gene, CDR1 is MNHNY and CDR2 is SVGAGI (reference sequence). Trimming took 0 bases from V and 1 from J, leaving 10 bases between them. The CDR3 spans 15 residues. Measured with immunoSEQ multiplex PCR; TCRdb has only the in-frame clones, and not every one. The table lists 95,000 to 100,000 clones, around 90% of them singletons. During the collection period, no donor immune events like infections were recorded. This TCR was recovered from a person aged 18 to 75 in good health. The sequenced material came from blood. J is TRBJ2-7 and V is TRBV6-6; possibly TRBD2 for D (6 bases). The DNA for the CDR3 is TGTGCCAGCAGTTACTCGGGGGGAAAATCCTACGAGCAGTACTTC. Translated, it gives CASSYSGGKSYEQYF.